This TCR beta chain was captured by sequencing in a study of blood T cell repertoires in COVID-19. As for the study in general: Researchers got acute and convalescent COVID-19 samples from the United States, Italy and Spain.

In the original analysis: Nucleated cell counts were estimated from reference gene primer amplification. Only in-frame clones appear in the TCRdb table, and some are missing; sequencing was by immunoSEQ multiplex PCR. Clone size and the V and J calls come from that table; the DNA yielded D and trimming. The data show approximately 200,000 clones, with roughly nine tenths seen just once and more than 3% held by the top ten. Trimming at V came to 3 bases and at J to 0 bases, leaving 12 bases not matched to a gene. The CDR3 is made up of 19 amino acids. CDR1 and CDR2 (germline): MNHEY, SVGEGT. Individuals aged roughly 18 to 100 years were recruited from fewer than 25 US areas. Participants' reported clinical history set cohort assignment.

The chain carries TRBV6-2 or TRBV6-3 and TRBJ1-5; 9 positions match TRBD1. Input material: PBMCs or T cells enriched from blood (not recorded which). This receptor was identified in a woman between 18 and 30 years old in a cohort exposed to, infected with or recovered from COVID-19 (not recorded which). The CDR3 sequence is CASSYQMDRGFYSNQPQHF. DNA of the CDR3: TGTGCCAGCAGTTATCAGATGGACAGGGGCTTTTATAGCAATCAGCCCCAGCATTTT.